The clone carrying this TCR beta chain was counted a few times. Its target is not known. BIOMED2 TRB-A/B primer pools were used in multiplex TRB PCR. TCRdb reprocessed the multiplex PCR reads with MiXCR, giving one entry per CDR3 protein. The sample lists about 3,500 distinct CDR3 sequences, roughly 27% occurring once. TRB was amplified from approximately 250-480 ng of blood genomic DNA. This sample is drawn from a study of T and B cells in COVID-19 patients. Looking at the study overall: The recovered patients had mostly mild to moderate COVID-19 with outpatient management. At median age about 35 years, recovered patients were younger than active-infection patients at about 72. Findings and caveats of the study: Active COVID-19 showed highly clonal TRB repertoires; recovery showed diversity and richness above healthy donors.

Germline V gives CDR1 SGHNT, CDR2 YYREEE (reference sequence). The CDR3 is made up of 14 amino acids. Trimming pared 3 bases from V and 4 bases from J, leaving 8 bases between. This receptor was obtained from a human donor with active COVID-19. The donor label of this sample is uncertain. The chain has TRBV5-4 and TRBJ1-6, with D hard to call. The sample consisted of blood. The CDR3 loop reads CASSYQDYNSPLHF. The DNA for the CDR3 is TGTGCCAGCAGCTACCAGGATTATAATTCACCCCTCCACTTT.